These T cell receptor beta chains were read from a single sample in a study of blood T cells in healthy people across ages. TCRdb called the 5' RACE reads again in MiXCR, with one record for every CDR3 protein. The sample has 2 million or so distinct CDR3 sequences, less than 50% seen once. Sequencing was done on a sample of blood. The receptor source for this set is a woman aged 40-49 years in good health. The conserved cysteine and the conserved F or W are not part of the CDR3 here.

TRBV10-1,NA,ASSESSLNPLGETQY
TRBV9,TRBJ2-5,ASSVGSQGTQY
TRBV27,TRBJ2-7,ASSSAPQGAYEQY
TRBV20-1,NA,SARGGTGGYNEQY
TRBV27,TRBJ2-2,ASTHSAGPLMGELF
TRBV12-3/TRBV12-4,TRBJ1-4,ASSFQGTALGEKLF
TRBV4-3,TRBJ2-1,ASSHDKAAVYNEQF
TRBV4-2,TRBJ1-1,ASSQDRVRGTEAF
TRBV20-1,TRBJ1-2,SARIPGQGKGGYT
TRBV7-2,TRBJ2-5,ASSKTSNGPEQY
TRBV25-1,TRBJ2-5,ASSARQGPSGAQETQY
TRBV29-1,TRBJ2-5,SVGGTGGRETQY
TRBV6-2/TRBV6-3,TRBJ2-4,ASSYSSQGLRNIQY
TRBV2,TRBJ2-7,ASKGQGWDYEQY
TRBV7-2,TRBJ2-7,ASSVVSTGTSGKGLEQY
TRBV29-1,TRBJ2-2,SVEELGQANTGELF
TRBV20-1,TRBJ2-7,SAGRDTFYEQY
TRBV21-1,TRBJ2-4,ASSNQSGLAKNIQY
TRBV7-9,TRBJ2-7,ASSSLWTADYEQY
TRBV7-2,TRBJ2-5,ASSLPRRTQY
TRBV4-2,TRBJ2-1,ASSQDQGGGSRNEQF
TRBV20-1,TRBJ2-5,SARVEQGNQETQY
TRBV12-3/TRBV12-4,TRBJ2-1,ASSFGAEHTYNEQF
TRBV20-1,TRBJ2-5,SALVEETQY
TRBV15,TRBJ2-1,ATSRVHWPNEQF
TRBV29-1,TRBJ1-2,SVGVREPGYGCT
TRBV12-3/TRBV12-4,TRBJ1-5,ASSLRGGGNQPQH
TRBV10-1,TRBJ1-2,ASSRTRTYGYT
TRBV4-1,TRBJ1-2,ASSQETGLGYGYT
TRBV10-3,TRBJ2-5,AISESDGRSAQETQY
TRBV5-5,TRBJ2-1,ASSSILIRGGEQF
TRBV20-1,TRBJ2-1,SARDYQGVDEQF
TRBV5-1,TRBJ2-1,ATDSGGGSYNEQF
TRBV11-2,TRBJ2-3,ASRAKRGGLTDTQY
TRBV6-6,TRBJ2-7,ASSYPRGGYSYEQY
TRBV20-1,TRBJ2-7,SARDLGGWRVSSYNEQY
TRBV20-1,TRBJ2-5,SASPQGRETQY
TRBV15,TRBJ1-5,ATSRDRAVRGGQPQH
TRBV20-1,TRBJ1-6,SALGVPGSYNSPLH
TRBV4-3,TRBJ2-5,ASVPELSNQETQY
TRBV11-2,TRBJ2-5,ASSLLAGTGGRETRY
TRBV29-1,TRBJ2-1,SVVDSGGFSSYNEQF
TRBV20-1,TRBJ1-2,SAPPLGGYT
TRBV9,TRBJ1-2,ASSVTARDNCGYT
TRBV6-6,TRBJ2-3,ASKDTDTQY
TRBV12-5,TRBJ2-1,ASGLGGGANEQF
TRBV20-1,TRBJ1-2,SAQGQNYGYT
TRBV20-1,TRBJ1-1,GPQNTEAF